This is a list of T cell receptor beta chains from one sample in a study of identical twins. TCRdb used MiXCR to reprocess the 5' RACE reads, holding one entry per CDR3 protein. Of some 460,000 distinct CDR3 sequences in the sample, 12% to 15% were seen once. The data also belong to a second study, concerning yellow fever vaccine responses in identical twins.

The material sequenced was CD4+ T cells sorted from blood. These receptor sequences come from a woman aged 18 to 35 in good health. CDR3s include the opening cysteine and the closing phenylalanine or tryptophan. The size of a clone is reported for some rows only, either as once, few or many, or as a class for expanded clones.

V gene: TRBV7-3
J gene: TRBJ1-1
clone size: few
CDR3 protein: CASSLYTNAGTLNTEAFF

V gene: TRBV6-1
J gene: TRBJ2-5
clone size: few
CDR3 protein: CASVWWGGSIETQYF

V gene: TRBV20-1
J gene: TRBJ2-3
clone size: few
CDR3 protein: CSAMGRGVSTDTQYF

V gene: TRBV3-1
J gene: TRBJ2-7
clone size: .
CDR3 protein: CASSQDANSYEQYF

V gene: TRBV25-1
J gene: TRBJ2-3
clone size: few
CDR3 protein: CASSEFLSTDTQYF

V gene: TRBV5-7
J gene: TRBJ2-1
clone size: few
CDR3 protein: CASMRKGGYEQFF

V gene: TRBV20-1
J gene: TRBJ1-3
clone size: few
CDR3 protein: CSAPTGGSGNTIYF

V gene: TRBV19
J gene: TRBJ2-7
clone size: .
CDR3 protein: CASSIEASGRYEQYF

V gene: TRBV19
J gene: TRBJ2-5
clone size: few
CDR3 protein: CASSGLAAGKTSRETQYF

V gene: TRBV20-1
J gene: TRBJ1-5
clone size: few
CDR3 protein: CSAVDVPTQHF

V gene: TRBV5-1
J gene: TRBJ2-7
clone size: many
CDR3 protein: CASSLESSGRSSYEQYF

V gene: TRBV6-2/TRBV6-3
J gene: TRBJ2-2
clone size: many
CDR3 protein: CASSAQGALDTGELFF

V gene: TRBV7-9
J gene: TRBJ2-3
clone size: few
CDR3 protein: CASSPSLAGGTDTQYF

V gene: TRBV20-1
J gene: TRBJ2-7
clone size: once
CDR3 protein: CSARVNRDRGEVGMAEQYF

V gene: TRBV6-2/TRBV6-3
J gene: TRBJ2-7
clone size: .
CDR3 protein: CASDRDSSYEQYF

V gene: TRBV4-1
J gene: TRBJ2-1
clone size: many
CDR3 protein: CASSHPGQGYNEQFF